The next 17 T cell receptor beta chains were all read from a single sample in a study of spatial heterogeneity in lung cancer. Broader study findings: Tumor mutation counts were tracked by expanded intratumoral alpha and beta TCR counts.

What these receptors recognize is not known. The time point is: sample taken at primary tumor resection. TCRdb ran MiXCR on the 5' RACE reads and lists one entry per CDR3 protein. The table lists 9,500 to 12,000 distinct CDR3 sequences, roughly 7.4% of them singletons. Sequences were derived from lung tumor tissue, sampled at surgery. The receptor source for this set is a female donor with early-stage non-small cell lung cancer.

For this clonotype: One base away lies a much larger clone, so this may be a sequencing read error. A library made for alpha chains picked up this beta chain off target, so its size means little. The V and J genes are TRBV20-1 and TRBJ2-7; D unclear. Trimming pared 5 bases from V and 0 bases from J, leaving 8 bases between. CDR1 and CDR2 (germline): DFQATT, SNEGSKA (reference sequence). The CDR3 consists of 12 residues. CDR3 amino acids: CSAGDSSYEQYF. The CDR3 DNA follows: TGCAGTGCTGGTGATTCCTCCTACGAGCAGTACTTC.

This clonotype was seen at least ten times. In a library made to pick up alpha chains, this beta chain is a stray read with a size that means little. The rearrangement uses TRBV19 and TRBJ2-2; D is ambiguous. Trimming shortened V by 4 bases and J by 6 bases, and 18 bases separated the two germline ends. The CDR3 consists of 16 residues. Germline V gives CDR1 LNHDA, CDR2 SQIVND (reference sequence). The CDR3 loop is CASSRLREIVAGELFF. CDR3 nucleotide sequence: TGTGCCAGTAGTAGATTAAGAGAAATAGTCGCCGGGGAGCTGTTTTTT.

This clonotype was seen ten or more times. The library was built for alpha chains, so this beta chain is an off-target read and its size means little. V is TRBV2 and J is TRBJ2-5, with D uncertain. Looked up from germline, CDR1 is SNHLY and CDR2 is FYNNEI. CDR3 size: 12 residues. V was shortened by 7 bases and J by 0 bases, with 6 bases between the two germline ends. The CDR3 DNA sequence: TGTGCCAGCAATAACGACCAAGAGACCCAGTACTTC. Translated: CASNNDQETQYF.

This clonotype is labeled as medium-sized (0.01 to 0.1%). Within a library made for alpha chains, this beta chain is off target, and its count is uninformative. The chain links TRBV5-1 to TRBJ1-2; D is ambiguous. There are 14 residues in the CDR3. V was cut by 2 bases and J by 0 bases, with 8 bases left in between. The germline V gene encodes CDR1 SGHRS and CDR2 YFSETQ. In nucleotides, the CDR3 is TGCGCCAGCAGCTTCGGGAATTCTAACTATGGCTACACCTTC. Amino acids: CASSFGNSNYGYTF. Filled out from reference TRBV5-1 and TRBJ1-2, the complete variable domain reads KAGVTQTPRYLIKTRGQQVTLSCSPISGHRSVSWYQQTPGQGLQFLFEYFSETQRNKGNFPGRFSGRQFSNSRSEMNVSTLELGDSALYLCASSFGNSNYGYTFGSGTRLTVV.

This clonotype was counted many times. Being off target in a library aimed at alpha chains, this beta chain has a size of little meaning. The V gene is TRBV4-1, the J gene TRBJ1-6; 7 positions agree with TRBD1. The CDR3 consists of 17 residues. After removal of 3 bases from V and 7 bases from J, the junction contained 12 bases not matched to a gene. Germline CDR1 MGHRA, CDR2 YSYEKL. The CDR3 sequence: CASSHLSLQGRNSPLHF. CDR3 bases: TGCGCCAGCAGCCACCTCTCACTACAGGGGAGGAATTCACCCCTCCACTTT.

This clonotype occurred many times. As an off-target read in a library built for alpha chains, this beta chain has a frequency of little significance. The chain couples TRBV2 to TRBJ2-3, with 12 bases aligning to TRBD2. This CDR3 spans 15 amino acids. Germline trimming cut 7 bases from V and 3 bases from J; bases unmatched to any gene: 5. The germline gives CDR1 SNHLY, CDR2 FYNNEI. In DNA, the CDR3 is TGTGCCAGCACCCTAGCGGGGGGGGCGACAGATACGCAGTATTTT. Residues: CASTLAGGATDTQYF.

This clonotype was seen ten or more times. This beta chain came through as a stray read in a library set up for alpha chains, and its size says little. The chain links TRBV6-2 or TRBV6-3 to TRBJ2-3; D not resolved. There are 13 residues in the CDR3. Germline V CDR1 and CDR2: MNHEY, SVGEGT. V lost 7 bases, J lost 2 bases, and 10 bases lay in between. CDR3 protein: CASTRVSTDTQYF. The CDR3 DNA reads TGTGCCAGCACCCGCGTATCCACAGATACGCAGTATTTT.

Worth noting for this clonotype: The size of this beta chain means little, since it is a stray read in a library made for alpha chains. V is TRBV7-2 and J is TRBJ2-3; TRBD1 might be the D (6 bases). The V and J ends lost 5 bases and 4 bases respectively, with 19 bases between them. The CDR3 is made up of 16 amino acids. CDR1 is SGHTA and CDR2 is FQGNSA in the germline V gene. In nucleotides, the CDR3 is TGTGCCAGCAGCCCAGGGGCGAGGGGCCGGGCAGATACGCAGTATTTT. Its translation: CASSPGARGRADTQYF.

The table lists this clonotype with many counts. Because the library targeted alpha chains, this beta chain is an off-target read whose size means little. This chain connects TRBV7-6 to TRBJ2-1; TRBD2 is a possible D gene (6 bases). V dropped 6 bases and J dropped 12 bases, with 15 bases sitting between them. Per germline, CDR1 SGHVS and CDR2 FNYEAQ. This CDR3 region has 12 residues. The CDR3 coding sequence is TGTGCCAGCAGAAGCGCCCAGGGAGGGCAGTTCTTC. The encoded protein is CASRSAQGGQFF.

The sample holds many counts of this clonotype. For a library built for alpha chains, this beta chain is a stray read; little rests on its size. The chain has TRBV7-9 and TRBJ2-7; D is ambiguous. The CDR3 runs 14 residues. V gave up 1 base and J gave up 2 bases, with 9 bases separating them. The germline V gene has CDR1 SEHNR and CDR2 FQNEAQ (reference sequence). This CDR3 is CASSLVRQPYEQYF. In nucleotides, the CDR3 is TGTGCCAGCAGCTTAGTACGGCAGCCCTACGAGCAGTACTTC. Supplemented by reference TRBV7-9 and TRBJ2-7, the full variable domain reads DTGVSQNPRHKITKRGQNVTFRCDPISEHNRLYWYRQTLGQGPEFLTYFQNEAQLEKSRLLSDRFSAERPKGSFSTLEIQRTEQGDSAMYLCASSLVRQPYEQYFGPGTRLTVT.

As to this clonotype: This beta chain came through as a stray read in a library set up for alpha chains, and its size says little. The chain has TRBV6-1 and TRBJ1-5, with unresolved D. Per germline, CDR1 MNHNS and CDR2 SASEGT. V lost 6 bases and J 4 bases, leaving 16 bases between the germline ends. This CDR3 contains 15 residues. DNA for the CDR3: TGTGCCAGCAGCGGTAACTGGGAAGGGAATCAGCCCCAGCATTTT. Encoded protein: CASSGNWEGNQPQHF.

This clonotype was counted ten times or more. Within a library made for alpha chains, this beta chain is off target, and its count is uninformative. This rearrangement joins TRBV20-1 to TRBJ2-3; D possibly corresponds to TRBD2 (5 bases). Trimming took off 0 bases at V and 5 bases at J, with 12 bases between the two ends. Per the germline V gene, CDR1 is DFQATT and CDR2 is SNEGSKA (reference sequence). The CDR3 totals 14 residues. CDR3 region: CSARDYARGDTQYF. DNA of the CDR3: TGCAGTGCTAGAGATTATGCCCGGGGAGATACGCAGTATTTT.

Many counts were recorded for this clonotype. As an off-target read in a library built for alpha chains, this beta chain has a frequency of little significance. V is TRBV11-2 and J is TRBJ1-5; D uncertain. V dropped 1 base and J dropped 5 bases, with 6 bases sitting between them. This CDR3 contains 13 residues. Per the germline V gene, CDR1 is SGHAT and CDR2 is FQNNGV. The CDR3 DNA follows: TGTGCCAGCAGCTTAGGGACGGATCAGCCCCAGCATTTT. This gives the protein CASSLGTDQPQHF.

This clonotype was recorded many times. As an off-target read in a library built for alpha chains, this beta chain has a frequency of little significance. CDR3 DNA: TGCGCCAGCAGCCGAGTGGGACTAGCGGGGGGAGATACGCAGTATTTT. It codes for CASSRVGLAGGDTQYF. This chain joins TRBV5-1 and TRBJ2-3; 15 bases align to TRBD2. J was trimmed by 5 bases and V by 4 bases; bases with no gene match: 5. CDR1 is SGHRS and CDR2 is YFSETQ in the germline V gene. This CDR3 comprises 16 residues.

This clonotype was seen many times. This beta chain is off target for a library built for alpha chains, so its abundance means little. The genes are TRBV6-6 and TRBJ1-3; D unclear. Germline values: CDR1 MNHNY, CDR2 SVGAGI (reference sequence). This CDR3 spans 14 amino acids. V dropped 2 bases and J dropped 2 bases, with 7 bases sitting between them. The CDR3 DNA reads TGTGCCAGCAGTTACCTTGGAGCTGGAAACACCATATATTTT. It is translated as CASSYLGAGNTIYF.

This clonotype was seen at least ten times. The library was designed around alpha chains, so this beta chain is a stray read whose abundance carries little weight. The V gene is TRBV6-1, the J gene TRBJ2-1; D might be TRBD2 (6 bases). Germline CDR1 reads MNHNS; CDR2 reads SASEGT. V shed 3 bases and J shed 9 bases, with 9 bases lying between them. This CDR3 spans 12 amino acids. The CDR3 protein is CASSEGGGEQFF. DNA for the CDR3: TGTGCCAGCAGTGAGGGGGGAGGTGAGCAGTTCTTC.

At least ten counts were recorded for this clonotype. This beta chain is an off-target read within a library intended for alpha chains, so its frequency means little. This sequence joins TRBV29-1 and TRBJ2-7; unclear D gene. Germline V gene sequence: CDR1 SQVTM, CDR2 ANQGSEA. This CDR3 spans 13 amino acids. The ends were cut back, 5 bases at V and 6 bases at J, with 17 bases in the middle. Here the CDR3 reads CSVQAELTGEQYF. As DNA, the CDR3 is TGCAGCGTTCAGGCCGAACTCACCGGCGAGCAGTACTTC.